Described below is a single T cell receptor (beta chain) sequence and its context. This clonotype was picked up a small number of times. Its cognate antigen has yet to be identified. No qualities accompany the bases; no much larger clone lies one base away. CDR1 and CDR2, looked up from the germline V gene, are SNHLY and FYNNEI. Reading from cysteine to phenylalanine, the CDR3 counts 15 amino acids. Only the CDR3 part of the read is kept: 45 bases, read in frame from the first base. V gives up 6 bases and J gives up 2 bases, and the segment between their germline ends measures 15 bases. This sample was taken from a study of molecular identifiers for immune sequencing clone quantification (dated 2018 in TCRdb). As for the study more broadly: For a replicate experiment, RNA from around 20,000 or 100,000 naive CD8 T cells was divided into five aliquots, of which four were sequenced. CD8 T cells were used in a methods study to benchmark molecular-identifier clustering-based TCR repertoire sequencing (MIDCIRS) and TCR RNA copy counting.

Naive CD8 T cell libraries were made from 20,000 to 1,000,000 sorted cells using 10%, 30% or 50% of purified RNA. Naive CD8 T cells were FACS-sorted as CD8+CD4-CCR7+CD45RA+ on a BD FACSAria II into RLT Plus buffer. To test detection sensitivity, Jurkat RNA equivalent to ten TCR copies was spiked into samples of roughly 18,000-1,100,000 naive CD8 T cells. Enrichment of CD8 T cells was performed with RosetteSep CD8+ T Cell Enrichment Cocktail and Ficoll-Paque, after which ACK red cell lysis was carried out. Library preparation employed PCR. Reads for this sample came from an Illumina HiSeq 4000. Bulk TCR libraries were generated as previously described, with the TCR primers listed in Table S5 used. Purification of total RNA was performed with the Qiagen AllPrep DNA/RNA kit. Before analysis, reads from multiple sequencing runs of one library were combined. On the authors' methods: Reads were retained only if their TCR constant sequence matched exactly, and those retained reads were trimmed to 150 nt and grouped according to their 12-nt molecular barcodes. Reads inside each barcode group were sub-clustered using a 15% Levenshtein threshold, and a quality-weighted consensus sequence was constructed for each RNA molecule. Non-functional sequences were removed, as were lower-count sequences one edit away from another. On the basis of fitting two negative binomial distributions, barcode sub-clusters with fewer than 20% of the maximum read count were discarded. Starting from the raw public reads, TCRdb applied fastp trimming at Q25, assembled clones with MiXCR and retained in-frame beta chains. Every distinct CDR3 protein forms one entry, paired with its most common genes and DNA. The V and J calls follow TCRdb's processing rather than the paper's. This sample is represented by about 510,000 distinct CDR3 sequences; about 22% of them were singletons. The top ten hold approximately 0.8% of the sample.

General conclusions and limits of the study: The naive libraries included spiked-in Jurkat TCR RNA (around 9 copies' worth), and this RNA is not part of the donor repertoire. The sizes of highly expanded clones could end up underestimated when identical TCR molecules share a barcode. Spiked-in Jurkat TCR RNA equal to a single cell's worth was reported to be detectable even within one million naive CD8 T cells. When barcode sub-clustering was not used, chimeric consensus sequences inflated TCR diversity, with chimeras reaching as high as 47%. Modeling indicated 2.5 to 3 TCR RNA copies recovered per cell, compared with 9.5 to 10 by digital PCR, which implies a capture efficiency of approximately 31%. Clones above 20 RNA copies held over 98% of molecules in CMV-specific effector cells but under 1% in naive cells.

Material: naive CD8+ T cells from blood, with Jurkat cell RNA spiked in. The sample's cell subset or site, from its label and the paper: FACS-sorted CD8+CD4-CCR7+CD45RA+ naive T cells. This chain joins TRBV2 to TRBJ2-3; perhaps TRBD2 is the D gene, with 6 bases matching. The TCR originated in a human donor in good health. Some libraries in this study had Jurkat cell RNA spiked in. The CDR3 is CASSQTWGVTDTQYF. The nucleotide sequence is TGTGCCAGCAGCCAGACCTGGGGGGTCACAGATACGCAGTATTTT.